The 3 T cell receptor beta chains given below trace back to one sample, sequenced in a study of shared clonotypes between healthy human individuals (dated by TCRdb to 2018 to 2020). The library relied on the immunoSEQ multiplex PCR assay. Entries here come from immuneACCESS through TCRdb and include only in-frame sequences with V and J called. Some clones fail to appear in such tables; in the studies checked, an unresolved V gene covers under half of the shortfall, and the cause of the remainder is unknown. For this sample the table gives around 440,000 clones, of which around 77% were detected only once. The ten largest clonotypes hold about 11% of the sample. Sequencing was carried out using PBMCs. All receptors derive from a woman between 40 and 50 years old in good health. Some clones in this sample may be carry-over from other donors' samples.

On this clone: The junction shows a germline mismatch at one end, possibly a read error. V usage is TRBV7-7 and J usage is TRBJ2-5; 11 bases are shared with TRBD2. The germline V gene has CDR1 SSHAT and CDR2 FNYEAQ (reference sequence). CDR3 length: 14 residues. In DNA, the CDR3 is TGTGCTAGCAGCTCACTAGCGGGAGCGGGGACCCAGTACTTC. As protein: CASSSLAGAGTQYF.

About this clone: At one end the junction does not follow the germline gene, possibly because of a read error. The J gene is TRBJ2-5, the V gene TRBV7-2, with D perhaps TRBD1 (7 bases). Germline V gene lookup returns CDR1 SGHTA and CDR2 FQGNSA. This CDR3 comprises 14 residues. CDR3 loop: CVSSLGGGGETQYF. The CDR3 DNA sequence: TGTGTCAGCAGCTTAGGTGGAGGGGGCGAGACCCAGTACTTC.

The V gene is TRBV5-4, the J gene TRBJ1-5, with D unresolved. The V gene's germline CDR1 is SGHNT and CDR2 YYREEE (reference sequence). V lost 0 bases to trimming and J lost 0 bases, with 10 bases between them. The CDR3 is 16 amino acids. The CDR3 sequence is CASSLEIANSNQPQHF. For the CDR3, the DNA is TGTGCCAGCAGCTTGGAGATCGCGAATAGCAATCAGCCCCAGCATTTT.